A single sample is the source of the 9 T cell receptor beta chains below, sequenced in a study of T cell repertoires in cytomegalovirus infection. These receptors lack a known antigen. A single record per CDR3 protein comes from TCRdb applying MiXCR to the reads. The top ten hold about an eighth of the sample, which has roughly 800,000 distinct CDR3 sequences, approximately 32% seen once. The sample was cultured CD8+ T cells from PBMCs, taken from culture after CMV antigen stimulation. Receptors were obtained from a human donor in good health (CMV status not recorded). Some clones in this sample may be carry-over from other donors' samples.

The V call is TRBV5-5, the J call TRBJ1-5, with D possibly TRBD1 on 5 matching bases. Germline V CDR1 and CDR2: SGHKS, YYEKEE (reference sequence). V lost 0 bases and J lost 4, with 11 bases in between. The CDR3 sequence is 15 residues long. As DNA, the CDR3 is TGTGCCAGCAGCTTGGCGTGGGGCGGAAATCAGCCCCAGCATTTT. Its protein is CASSLAWGGNQPQHF. The full variable domain, completed using reference TRBV5-5 and TRBJ1-5, is DAGVTQSPTHLIKTRGQQVTLRCSPISGHKSVSWYQQVLGQGPQFIFQYYEKEERGRGNFPDRFSARQFPNYSSELNVNALLLGDSALYLCASSLAWGGNQPQHFGDGTRLSIL.

V is TRBV4-3 and J is TRBJ1-5; a weak D match, TRBD1 (6 bases). The V end lost 3 bases, the J end lost 6 bases, and 12 bases lay between the germline ends. Germline V gives CDR1 LGHNA, CDR2 YSLEER. There are 14 residues in the CDR3. CDR3 amino acids: CASSHNWDTQPQHF. The CDR3 region has the DNA TGCGCCAGCAGCCATAACTGGGACACTCAGCCCCAGCATTTT.

This clonotype was observed a few times. The V and J genes are TRBV12-5 and TRBJ1-1; D is possibly TRBD1 (6 bases). CDR3 length: 16 amino acids. V was cut by 4 bases and J by 0 bases, with 15 bases left in between. Germline CDR1 LGHNT, CDR2 FRNRAP. CDR3 bases: TGTGCTAGTGGTTGGGGGGCGGGACGGATGAACACTGAAGCTTTCTTT. Its translation is CASGWGAGRMNTEAFF.

The CDR3 DNA reads TGTGCCAGCAGCCAAGATCCCAGCGGGGGAAGGGAAGATACGCAGTATTTT. It translates to CASSQDPSGGREDTQYF. The chain employs TRBV4-2 and TRBJ2-3, with 8 bases that match TRBD2. Trimming cost V 0 bases and J 5 bases; bases outside gene matches: 10. CDR1 is LGHNA, CDR2 YNFKEQ, per germline. The CDR3 covers 17 residues.

The V call is TRBV12-3 or TRBV12-4, the J call TRBJ2-5, with 7 bases identical to TRBD1. The CDR3 is 16 amino acids. J was trimmed by 2 bases and V by 6 bases; bases with no gene match: 12. CDR3 in amino acids: CASRLTTGPPQETQYF. The CDR3 nucleotides read TGTGCCAGCAGGTTAACGACAGGGCCCCCACAAGAGACCCAGTACTTC.

The rearrangement uses TRBV27 and TRBJ2-1; D might be TRBD1 (6 bases). The CDR3 runs 14 residues. V shed 5 bases and J shed 5 bases, with 13 bases lying between them. Germline V gene data show CDR1 as MNHEY and CDR2 as SMNVEV (reference sequence). CDR3 protein: CASSGTSVNNEQFF. Here the CDR3 DNA reads TGTGCCAGCAGTGGGACATCGGTTAACAATGAGCAGTTCTTC.

This clonotype was counted a few times. The gene calls are TRBV4-2 and TRBJ1-1, with D unclear. The V gene's germline CDR1 is LGHNA and CDR2 YNFKEQ. This CDR3 region has 13 residues. Trimming removed 3 bases at V and 6 bases at J, with 11 bases between. CDR3 DNA sequence: TGTGCCAGCAGCCACTCCAACGGACCTGAAGCTTTCTTT. Translating it yields CASSHSNGPEAFF.

About this clonotype itself: At one boundary the junction diverges from the germline segment, which might be a read error. This chain connects TRBV27 to TRBJ2-2; maybe TRBD2 (5 bases). The CDR3 has 11 amino acids. Germline-derived CDR1 and CDR2 are MNHEY and SMNVEV (reference sequence). The CDR3 sequence: CASQNTGDLFF. The CDR3 nucleotides read TGTGCCAGCCAAAACACCGGGGATCTGTTTTTT.

The chain combines TRBV6-5 with TRBJ1-1; D is unresolved. The germline V gene has CDR1 MNHEY and CDR2 SVGAGI. Trimming left V 6 bases short and J 5 bases short, with 13 bases between. The CDR3 covers 13 residues. In DNA, the CDR3 is TGTGCCAGCAGACCTGGACTAGCGACTGAAGCTTTCTTT. The encoded protein is CASRPGLATEAFF.